These 20 T cell receptor beta chains originate from one sample sequenced in a study of OX40 agonist ivuxolimab in advanced cancers. TCRdb's copy holds only in-frame clones and misses some; the assay was immunoSEQ multiplex PCR. The sample has about 68,000 clones; 84% are singletons. The source was CD4+ or CD8+ T cells sorted from blood, collected in a trial of the OX40 agonist ivuxolimab. The receptors shown here come from an adult with an advanced solid tumor such as melanoma, head and neck, liver or kidney cancer.

The J gene is TRBJ2-7, the V gene TRBV11-2; 7 nucleotides agree with TRBD2. This CDR3 has 15 amino acids. V shed 5 bases and J 5 bases; nucleotides not matched to a gene: 12. Germline CDR1 SGHAT, CDR2 FQNNGV. The chain's CDR3 is CASSTKRTSEHEQYF. CDR3 bases: TGTGCCAGCAGCACCAAGCGTACTAGCGAACACGAGCAGTACTTC.

This clone was seen a single time. J is TRBJ2-1 and V is TRBV9, with 9 bases identical to TRBD1. CDR1 SGDLS and CDR2 YYNGEE come from the germline V gene. The CDR3 is 16 residues long. The V segment lost 4 bases and the J segment 8 bases; nucleotides outside the gene matches: 13. CDR3 bases: TGTGCCAGCAGCCCACGAGGGACAGGGTTCATGGATGAGCAGTTCTTC. Translating it yields CASSPRGTGFMDEQFF.

This sequence joins TRBV18 and TRBJ2-2; D is possibly TRBD1 (6 bases). There are 16 residues in the CDR3. Germline V gene sequence: CDR1 KGHSH, CDR2 LQKENI. V gave up 2 bases and J gave up 4 bases, with 14 bases separating them. This chain's CDR3 is CASSPGEQGGTGELFF. The CDR3 DNA follows: TGTGCCAGCTCACCAGGCGAACAAGGGGGCACCGGGGAGCTGTTTTTT.

The J gene is TRBJ2-7, the V gene TRBV28; D ambiguous. V gave up 7 bases and J gave up 4 bases, with 26 bases separating them. Looked up from germline, CDR1 is MDHEN and CDR2 is SYDVKM. There are 17 residues in the CDR3. The CDR3 here is CASNGRSRTINTYEQYF. Here the CDR3 DNA reads TGTGCCAGCAACGGACGTTCGAGGACCATTAATACTTACGAGCAGTACTTC.

CDR3 loop: CASSQPYVAGVETQYF. For the CDR3, the DNA is TGTGCCAGCAGTCAGCCTTATGTAGCGGGAGTGGAGACCCAGTACTTC. This chain uses TRBV28 with TRBJ2-5; 9 bases match TRBD2. The V and J ends lost 5 bases and 5 bases, in that order; junction bases with no gene match: 12. This CDR3 has 16 amino acids. Germline V CDR1 and CDR2: MDHEN, SYDVKM.

The chain recombines TRBV2 with TRBJ2-5; 7 nucleotides align to TRBD1. The V gene's germline CDR1 is SNHLY and CDR2 FYNNEI. The V gene end was trimmed by 5 bases and the J gene end by 5 bases; junction bases not matched to a gene: 8. This CDR3 has 14 amino acids. The CDR3 region has the DNA TGTGCCAGCAGTTACTTAACAGGGGTGGAGACCCAGTACTTC. Its translation is CASSYLTGVETQYF.

V and J are TRBV6-5 and TRBJ2-3; 8 bases line up with TRBD2. The V gene end was trimmed by 5 bases and the J gene end by 4 bases; junction bases not matched to a gene: 5. This CDR3 contains 14 residues. The V gene's germline CDR1 is MNHEY and CDR2 SVGAGI. CDR3 amino acids: CASSLSGMADTQYF. The CDR3 nucleotides are TGTGCCAGCAGTCTTAGCGGGATGGCAGATACGCAGTATTTT.

The CDR3 here is CASSQGALETQYF. The CDR3 DNA reads TGTGCCAGTAGCCAGGGGGCTTTAGAGACCCAGTACTTC. The chain has TRBV19 and TRBJ2-5; 8 bases agree with TRBD1. This CDR3 has 13 amino acids. The J segment lost 4 bases and the V segment lost 6 bases, leaving 4 bases of the junction unmatched. Germline loops: CDR1 LNHDA, CDR2 SQIVND (reference sequence).

This clone showed up just a few times. The chain couples TRBV6-1 to TRBJ1-5, with no clear D. V lost 7 bases and J 0 bases, leaving 7 bases between the germline ends. The CDR3 consists of 13 residues. Germline V gives CDR1 MNHNS, CDR2 SASEGT. The CDR3, as DNA: TGTGCCAGCAAGGAGAATAGCAATCAGCCCCAGCATTTT. Its protein product is CASKENSNQPQHF.

The chain recombines TRBV14 with TRBJ2-2, with a weak D call TRBD1 (5 bases). V lost 6 bases to trimming and J lost 3 bases, with 11 bases between them. Germline lookup yields CDR1 SGHDN and CDR2 FVKESK. The CDR3 contains 14 residues. In DNA, the CDR3 is TGTGCCAGCAGGCCTACAGGTTACACCGGGGAGCTGTTTTTT. Its translation is CASRPTGYTGELFF.

The rearrangement links TRBV5-4 to TRBJ2-1; D call uncertain. The germline V gene encodes CDR1 SGHNT and CDR2 YYREEE (reference sequence). There are 11 residues in the CDR3. V was shortened by 5 bases and J by 9 bases, with 9 bases between the two germline ends. The CDR3 bases are TGTGCCAGCAGTTCCCGGCTTGAGCAGTTCTTC. Translated, it gives CASSSRLEQFF.

This clone appeared once. This chain uses TRBV4-3 with TRBJ2-1; D gene unclear. The V and J ends lost 1 base and 9 bases respectively, with 22 bases between them. The germline gives CDR1 LGHNA, CDR2 YSLEER. CDR3 length equals 17 residues. The CDR3 nucleotides are TGCGCCAGCAGCCAAGTCCGCTCGATCTCGGAGTCCCCTGAGCAGTTCTTC. It is translated as CASSQVRSISESPEQFF.

The chain employs TRBV28 and TRBJ1-3; no clear D gene. The CDR3 totals 15 residues. Trimming removed 6 bases from V and 2 bases from J, with 14 bases in between. Per germline, CDR1 MDHEN and CDR2 SYDVKM. Here the CDR3 DNA reads TGTGCCAGCAGCCCCGGAGGGTTAGCTGGAAACACCATATATTTT. This encodes CASSPGGLAGNTIYF.

This clone was recorded only once. The chain recombines TRBV6-6 with TRBJ1-4; 8 bases map to TRBD1. The CDR3 is made up of 15 amino acids. Germline V lookup: CDR1 MNHNY, CDR2 SVGAGI (reference sequence). Trimming cost V 5 bases and J 1 base; bases outside gene matches: 3. Here the CDR3 DNA reads TGTGCCAGCAGTCTAGACAGGGGAACTAATGAAAAACTGTTTTTT. It is translated as CASSLDRGTNEKLFF.

The chain couples TRBV13 to TRBJ2-3; tentatively, D is TRBD2 (6 bases). Germline V gives CDR1 PRHDT, CDR2 FYEKMQ (reference sequence). The CDR3 spans 16 residues. Trimming pared 2 bases from V and 0 bases from J, leaving 12 bases between. Here the CDR3 DNA reads TGTGCCAGCAGCTTACGGCGGGGCTCTAGCACAGATACGCAGTATTTT. Translated, it gives CASSLRRGSSTDTQYF.

The rearrangement uses TRBV2 and TRBJ1-1; tentative D call: TRBD1 (5 bases). The CDR3 has 14 residues. Germline V gives CDR1 SNHLY, CDR2 FYNNEI. The V end was cut by 5 bases, the J end by 0 bases, with 10 bases between. Written as DNA, the CDR3 is TGTGCCAGCAGTAGACAGATAATGAACACTGAAGCTTTCTTT. Amino acids: CASSRQIMNTEAFF.

This clone has a single count. The CDR3 DNA reads TGCGCCAGCAGCTTGGGGGGCCACTCCGGGACAGTTTCGTATGGCTACACCTTC. Amino acids: CASSLGGHSGTVSYGYTF. The rearrangement links TRBV5-1 to TRBJ1-2; 7 bases match TRBD1. The CDR3 spans 18 residues. The germline V gene has CDR1 SGHRS and CDR2 YFSETQ. V lost 0 bases, J lost 5 bases, and 16 bases stayed unmatched. Combining the CDR3 with reference TRBV5-1 and TRBJ1-2 gives the whole variable domain KAGVTQTPRYLIKTRGQQVTLSCSPISGHRSVSWYQQTPGQGLQFLFEYFSETQRNKGNFPGRFSGRQFSNSRSEMNVSTLELGDSALYLCASSLGGHSGTVSYGYTFGSGTRLTVV.

The CDR3 is CASSQDPVGNQPQHF. CDR3 sequence (DNA): TGCGCCAGCAGCCAAGATCCCGTTGGCAATCAGCCCCAGCATTTT. The rearrangement joins TRBV4-1 to TRBJ1-5; D gene ambiguous. Germline-derived CDR1 and CDR2 are MGHRA and YSYEKL. V lost 0 bases and J lost 2, with 8 bases in between. CDR3 length: 15 residues.

This clone was detected only once. The chain carries TRBV7-2 and TRBJ2-3; TRBD1 matches 10 bases. This CDR3 comprises 14 residues. The junction had 3 bases not matched to a gene; V was cut back by 5 bases and J by 4 bases. Germline V gene lookup returns CDR1 SGHTA and CDR2 FQGNSA. The CDR3 DNA reads TGTGCCAGCAGCCCGGGACAGGGGCCAGATACGCAGTATTTT. Translated, it gives CASSPGQGPDTQYF.

The V and J genes are TRBV5-1 and TRBJ1-1, with 7 bases identical to TRBD1. The CDR3 is 15 residues long. The germline CDR1 and CDR2 sequences are SGHRS and YFSETQ. Losses at the gene ends were 4 bases for V and 2 bases for J; bases not matched to a gene: 8. Here the CDR3 DNA reads TGCGCCAGCAGCCCTTTGACAGGGCCCAACACTGAAGCTTTCTTT. Protein product: CASSPLTGPNTEAFF.